The 10 T cell receptor beta chains reported below all come from one sample, sequenced in a study of T cell changes during pregnancy in multiple sclerosis. Using immunoSEQ multiplex PCR, the repertoire was profiled, and TCRdb retains in-frame clones only, with some absent. The sample lists around 84,000 clones; around 94% were seen once. The sample was peripheral blood, taken in the second trimester of pregnancy. The receptors originated from a female donor in good health, enrolled as a control in a pregnancy study.

V usage is TRBV5-4 and J usage is TRBJ1-6; maybe TRBD1 (5 bases). The V end was cut by 1 base, the J end by 10 bases, with 15 bases between. The CDR3 spans 15 residues. Per the germline V gene, CDR1 is SGHNT and CDR2 is YYREEE (reference sequence). The CDR3, as DNA: TGTGCCAGCAGCTTGAAGGATAGGGGAAACTCACCCCTCCACTTT. This gives the protein CASSLKDRGNSPLHF.

The gene calls are TRBV7-9 and TRBJ2-7, with 9 positions matching TRBD1. V shed 6 bases, J shed 1 base, and the junction held 13 bases outside the gene matches. Germline loops: CDR1 SEHNR, CDR2 FQNEAQ (reference sequence). The CDR3 contains 17 residues. In DNA form, the CDR3 reads TGTGCCAGCAGTTCAACGGCCGGGACAGGGCCTTCCTACGAGCAGTACTTC. Its translation: CASSSTAGTGPSYEQYF.

This chain uses TRBV5-6 with TRBJ1-4, with D uncertain. The V end was cut by 0 bases, the J end by 7 bases, with 13 bases between. CDR3 length: 15 amino acids. CDR1 SGHDT and CDR2 YYEEEE come from the germline V gene. The CDR3 DNA reads as TGTGCCAGCAGCTTGGTTCCGGAGGTGGGTGAAAAACTGTTTTTT. This encodes CASSLVPEVGEKLFF.

About this clone itself: Germline is not matched at one junction end, which may reflect a read error. The CDR3 is CASNSGAARGWDF. The CDR3 coding sequence is TGTGCCAGCAACTCTGGGGCAGCACGAGGTTGGGACTTC. V usage is TRBV28 and J usage is TRBJ2-7, with D tentatively TRBD1 (5 bases). Germline CDR1 MDHEN, CDR2 SYDVKM. The CDR3 covers 13 residues.

The genes are TRBV28 and TRBJ2-7; D may be TRBD1 (6 bases). CDR3 size: 15 residues. V lost 7 bases, J lost 6 bases, and 22 bases lay in between. Germline V lookup: CDR1 MDHEN, CDR2 SYDVKM. DNA for the CDR3: TGTGCCAGCACCCCTCTTCTCAACACAGGGAGCGAGCAGTACTTC. Amino acids: CASTPLLNTGSEQYF. The variable domain in full, with the rest retrieved from reference TRBV28 and TRBJ2-7, is DVKVTQSSRYLVKRTGEKVFLECVQDMDHENMFWYRQDPGLGLRLIYFSYDVKMKEKGDIPEGYSVSREKKERFSLILESASTNQTSMYLCASTPLLNTGSEQYFGPGTRLTVT.

The rearrangement joins TRBV11-2 to TRBJ2-7; a weak D match, TRBD2 (5 bases). CDR1 and CDR2 (germline): SGHAT, FQNNGV. The CDR3 length is 12 residues. V was shortened by 8 bases and J by 2 bases, with 10 bases between the two germline ends. The CDR3 loop is CASGSLPYEQYF. CDR3 in DNA: TGTGCCAGCGGGAGTTTGCCCTACGAGCAGTACTTC.

This clone was recorded once. The V gene is TRBV4-1, the J gene TRBJ2-1, with D unresolved. Germline CDR1 and CDR2: MGHRA and YSYEKL. CDR3 size: 16 residues. The V gene lost 3 bases and the J gene lost 3 bases, with 15 bases spanning the gap. The CDR3 DNA reads TGCGCCAGCAGCCAGGGTGGGCTCCGAATCTACAATGAGCAGTTCTTC. Protein: CASSQGGLRIYNEQFF.

The chain has TRBV7-2 and TRBJ2-2; D may be TRBD1 (6 bases). The germline V gene encodes CDR1 SGHTA and CDR2 FQGNSA. The CDR3 contains 17 residues. The V end was cut by 5 bases, the J end by 0 bases, with 16 bases between. CDR3 in DNA: TGTGCCAGCAGCGTCAACTCGGGACACACGAACACCGGGGAGCTGTTTTTT. Its translation is CASSVNSGHTNTGELFF. The full variable domain, completed using reference TRBV7-2 and TRBJ2-2, is GAGVSQSPSNKVTEKGKDVELRCDPISGHTALYWYRQSLGQGLEFLIYFQGNSAPDKSGLPSDRFSAERTGGSVSTLTIQRTQQEDSAVYLCASSVNSGHTNTGELFFGEGSRLTVL.

The chain joins TRBV5-8 to TRBJ2-2, with 9 bases identical to TRBD1. CDR1 SGHTS and CDR2 YDEGEE come from the germline V gene. The CDR3 is 18 residues long. V lost 3 bases to trimming and J lost 3 bases; unmatched junction nucleotides: 12. CDR3 amino acids: CASSSQLAGTGYTGELFF. For the CDR3, the DNA is TGTGCCAGCAGCTCCCAGCTAGCCGGGACAGGGTACACCGGGGAGCTGTTTTTT.

This clone was seen only a few times. This chain connects TRBV28 to TRBJ2-7; 14 positions match TRBD2. From germline, CDR1 is MDHEN and CDR2 SYDVKM. The CDR3 is made up of 15 amino acids. V lost 5 bases and J lost 2; bases outside the gene matches: 2. CDR3: CASSQGLAGAYEQYF. In nucleotides, the CDR3 is TGTGCCAGCAGTCAGGGACTAGCGGGGGCCTACGAGCAGTACTTC. The whole variable domain, remainder taken from reference TRBV28 and TRBJ2-7, is DVKVTQSSRYLVKRTGEKVFLECVQDMDHENMFWYRQDPGLGLRLIYFSYDVKMKEKGDIPEGYSVSREKKERFSLILESASTNQTSMYLCASSQGLAGAYEQYFGPGTRLTVT.